Following are 13 T cell receptor beta chains from one sample sequenced in a study of type 1 and type 2 diabetes patients. Genomic DNA was the PCR template. Amplification of the beta chain CDR3 used 30 forward and 13 reverse multiplex primers. TCRdb itself ran the multiplex PCR reads through MiXCR, one entry per CDR3 protein. The sample lists 250,000 to 300,000 distinct CDR3 sequences; more than 40% were seen once. Sequenced material: peripheral blood mononuclear cells (PBMCs). Receptors were obtained from a man younger than 35 with type 2 diabetes.

The chain has TRBV4-1 and TRBJ1-5; D call uncertain. The germline gives CDR1 MGHRA, CDR2 YSYEKL. CDR3 length equals 13 residues. V was pared by 4 bases and J by 7 bases, with 11 bases between. The CDR3 loop is CASSLVPGQPQHF. CDR3 coding DNA: TGCGCCAGCAGCCTCGTCCCTGGACAGCCCCAGCATTTT.

This rearrangement joins TRBV6-1 to TRBJ1-2, with D perhaps matching TRBD1 (6 bases). Trimming left V 4 bases short and J 12 bases short, with 12 bases between. Per germline, CDR1 MNHNS and CDR2 SASEGT. The CDR3 has 11 amino acids. The CDR3 here is CASSGLEGDTF. DNA of the CDR3: TGTGCCAGCAGTGGATTGGAGGGGGACACCTTC.

There are many counts of this clonotype. The CDR3 DNA reads as TGTGCCAGCAGGAGACTCGATAGCAATCAGCCCCAGCATTTT. It specifies CASRRLDSNQPQHF. The rearrangement uses TRBV6-1 and TRBJ1-5; D is undetermined. This CDR3 spans 14 amino acids. V lost 6 bases and J 0 bases, leaving 9 bases between the germline ends. The V gene's germline CDR1 is MNHNS and CDR2 SASEGT.

This clonotype came up once. The chain has TRBV20-1 and TRBJ2-7; D may be TRBD1 or TRBD2 (5 bases each). The DNA end lines up better with TRBJ2-5; the J call may be wrong. Looked up from germline, CDR1 is DFQATT and CDR2 is SNEGSKA (reference sequence). This CDR3 region has 14 residues. CDR3 DNA: TGCAGTGCTAGCCATGGAAACGAGGGGGAGACCCAGTACTTC. It translates to CSASHGNEGETQYF.

The V gene is TRBV19, the J gene TRBJ2-2; 9 bases line up with TRBD1. The CDR3 is 14 amino acids. Germline values: CDR1 LNHDA, CDR2 SQIVND (reference sequence). V was clipped by 8 bases and J by 8 bases; unmatched bases: 9. CDR3 coding DNA: TGTGCCAGTGTTCCGGGACAGGGATGGGGGGAGCTGTTTTTT. It specifies CASVPGQGWGELFF.

The rearrangement uses TRBV10-3 and TRBJ1-2; D remains ambiguous. There are 16 residues in the CDR3. Trimming took 4 bases from V and 6 from J, leaving 21 bases between them. Germline CDR1 is ENHRY and CDR2 is SYGVKD. The CDR3 sequence: CAISGLGLGDGHGYTF. The CDR3 coding sequence is TGTGCCATCAGTGGACTGGGCCTCGGGGATGGGCATGGCTACACCTTC.

The gene calls are TRBV5-1 and TRBJ1-2, with no clear D. Trimming pared 0 bases from V and 4 bases from J, leaving 10 bases between. Germline CDR1 reads SGHRS; CDR2 reads YFSETQ. The CDR3 is 14 residues long. The CDR3: CASSLEGRGYGYTF. CDR3 DNA: TGCGCCAGCAGCTTGGAGGGCAGAGGCTATGGCTACACCTTC.

This clonotype was recorded at least ten times. The genes are TRBV10-3 and TRBJ1-4, with D possibly TRBD1 on 6 matching bases. Trimming left V 3 bases short and J 0 bases short, with 8 bases between. Germline V gives CDR1 ENHRY, CDR2 SYGVKD. The CDR3 is made up of 15 amino acids. The CDR3 is CAISDRGSTNEKLFF. The CDR3 nucleotides read TGTGCCATCAGTGACAGGGGTTCAACTAATGAAAAACTGTTTTTT.

This clonotype was counted ten times or more. The chain carries TRBV7-8 and TRBJ2-7, with 10 bases lining up with TRBD2. The CDR3 runs 15 residues. J gave up 0 bases and V 5 bases, and 4 bases lay outside the gene matches. Looked up from germline, CDR1 is SGHVS and CDR2 is FQNEAQ. CDR3 DNA: TGTGCCAGCAGCCTGCTAGCGGGGGACTCCTACGAGCAGTACTTC. Translated: CASSLLAGDSYEQYF.

This clonotype was seen more than once but under ten times. V and J are TRBV30 and TRBJ2-1; 10 bases are a match to TRBD2. This CDR3 is built from 16 residues. CDR1 and CDR2 from the germline V gene are GTSNPN and SVGIG (reference sequence). Unmatched junction bases numbered 2, after V lost 0 bases and J lost 0 bases. The CDR3 sequence: CAWSVASGSSYNEQFF. The CDR3 bases are TGTGCCTGGAGTGTGGCTAGCGGGAGCTCCTACAATGAGCAGTTCTTC.

The V and J genes are TRBV6-5 and TRBJ1-2; D is undetermined. With 5 bases removed from V and 1 base from J, the gap between germline ends came to 11 bases. Germline assignment: CDR1 MNHEY and CDR2 SVGAGI. This CDR3 has 14 amino acids. The CDR3 region is CASSTNLGNYGYTF. CDR3 sequence (DNA): TGTGCCAGCAGTACTAATTTGGGTAACTATGGCTACACCTTC.

The chain is built from TRBV20-1 and TRBJ2-7; TRBD1 might be the D (6 bases). V was clipped by 2 bases and J by 2 bases, with 16 bases between them. Germline V gives CDR1 DFQATT, CDR2 SNEGSKA (reference sequence). The CDR3 length is 15 residues. The CDR3 DNA reads as TGCAGTGCTAGATCTACCTGGACAGTCCCCTACGAGCAGTACTTC. Amino acids: CSARSTWTVPYEQYF.

This chain connects TRBV19 to TRBJ1-2; D is perhaps TRBD1 (5 bases). The germline V gene has CDR1 LNHDA and CDR2 SQIVND (reference sequence). V lost 9 bases, J lost 4 bases, and 24 bases lay in between. This CDR3 is 16 amino acids long. CDR3 sequence (DNA): TGTGCCAGCAACTACCCCCTCAATGGGGGGGGCTATGGCTACACCTTC. This translates into CASNYPLNGGGYGYTF.